This T cell receptor (beta chain) is from a study of identical twins. TCRdb re-called the 5' RACE reads through MiXCR, storing one row per CDR3 protein. Among 550,000 to 700,000 distinct CDR3 sequences listed, over 8.5% were seen once. As to this clonotype: Its antigen is unidentified.

Notes on the study in general: In cord blood, abundant beta clonotypes had fewer insertions; memory showed no trend. Twin pairs had excess sharing that was weaker in beta out-of-frame sequences.

The sample was also linked to a second study, of yellow fever vaccine responses in identical twins.

The sample taken for sequencing was PBMCs. The TCR comes from a woman aged 18-30 years in good health.

The CDR3 protein is CASSLAGAPQETQYF. The CDR3 DNA reads as TGTGCCAGCAGCTTGGCGGGGGCGCCCCAAGAGACCCAGTACTTC. The rearrangement uses TRBV11-2 and TRBJ2-5; D might be TRBD2 (7 bases). CDR3 length: 15 residues. Between the trimmed V and J ends, which lost 3 bases and 1 base, there was a span of 12 bases. CDR1 and CDR2 from the germline V gene are SGHAT and FQNNGV.